The clone carrying this T cell receptor beta chain was seen ten or more times. The data are from a study of T-cell reconstitution after alpha-beta-depleted transplantation in children. Unique molecular identifiers were incorporated into the prepared TCRbeta library. TCRdb ran MiXCR on the PCR reads and lists one entry per CDR3 protein. The table shows around 340,000 distinct CDR3 sequences, with more than 10% occurring only once. CDR3 size: 14 residues. Germline CDR1 is SGHAT and CDR2 is FQNNGV. Trimming stripped 8 bases from V and 2 bases from J, with 13 bases between. The chain carries TRBV11-2 and TRBJ1-3; D is uncertain. The receptor's source is a human donor who donated a stem cell graft to a child with Fanconi anemia. The material sequenced was PBMCs, taken from the stem cell graft. CDR3 bases: TGTGCCAGCCGCCCCTCGGGCACTGGAAACACCATATATTTT. Amino acid sequence: CASRPSGTGNTIYF. The complete variable domain, with remaining parts taken from reference TRBV11-2 and TRBJ1-3, reads EAGVAQSPRYKIIEKRQSVAFWCNPISGHATLYWYQQILGQGPKLLIQFQNNGVVDDSQLPKDRFSAERLKGVDSTLKIQPAKLEDSAVYLCASRPSGTGNTIYFGEGSWLTVV.